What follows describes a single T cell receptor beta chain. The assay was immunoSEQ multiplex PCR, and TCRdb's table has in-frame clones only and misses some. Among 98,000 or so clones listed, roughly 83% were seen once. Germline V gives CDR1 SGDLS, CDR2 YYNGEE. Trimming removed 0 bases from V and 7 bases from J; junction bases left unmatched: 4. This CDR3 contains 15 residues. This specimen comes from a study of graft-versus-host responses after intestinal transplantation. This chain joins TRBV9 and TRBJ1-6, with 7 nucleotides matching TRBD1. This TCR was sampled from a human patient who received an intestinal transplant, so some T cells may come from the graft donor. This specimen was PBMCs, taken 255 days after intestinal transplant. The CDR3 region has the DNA TGTGCCAGCAGCGTAGAACAGGGGAACAATTCACCCCTCCACTTT. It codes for CASSVEQGNNSPLHF.